This TCR beta chain was sequenced in a study of T cells in Graves' hyperthyroidism and ophthalmopathy. Whole-study findings and limits: Blood samples included most of the expanded thyroid clonotypes exceeding 0.001.

Germline CDR1 and CDR2: SGDLS and YYNGEE. The CDR3 consists of 13 residues. Trimming pared 2 bases from V and 8 bases from J, leaving 10 bases between. As to this clonotype: Its antigen remains unknown.

Newly diagnosed hyperthyroidism patients aged 18 to 65 years had disease lasting under 2 months. The study left out patients who had uncontrolled infection, other autoimmune disease, pregnancy or lactation. Clinical symptoms, serum thyroxine, TRAb, thyroid ultrasound and orbital computed tomography established diagnosis. The source material, RNA transcripts, was used to amplify TCR beta CDR3 regions. Researchers ran a first-round RT-PCR on the TCR CDR3 using the HTBI primer set. MiXCR was run by TCRdb on the multiplex PCR reads, yielding one entry per CDR3 protein. The sample shows about 700,000 distinct CDR3 sequences, less than 15% of them seen only once.

V usage is TRBV9 and J usage is TRBJ2-2; the D call may be TRBD1 or TRBD2 (5 bases each). Input material: blood. The sequence derives from a young woman with Graves' hyperthyroidism. The DNA for the CDR3 is TGTGCCAGCAGCGTCAGAGGGGCGGGGGAGCTGTTTTTT. Translation gives CASSVRGAGELFF.